This T cell receptor beta chain is from a study of blood T cell repertoires in COVID-19. For the study at large: Acute and convalescent COVID-19 specimens originated in the United States, Italy and Spain. T cells, B-cell-depleted T cells, or PBMCs supplied cDNA or gDNA.

This CDR3 is 15 amino acids long. V shed 3 bases and J 4 bases; nucleotides not matched to a gene: 4. The V gene's germline CDR1 is SGHTS and CDR2 YDEGEE. Source study methods: Reference gene primer amplification yielded estimated nucleated cell counts. Repertoires were generated with immunoSEQ multiplex PCR, while TCRdb's copy carries only in-frame clones and drops some. Clone size and the V and J calls come from that table; the DNA yielded D and trimming. The sample lists some 76,000 clones; around nine tenths were seen once. This chain joins TRBV5-8 and TRBJ2-2; the match to TRBD2 covers 9 bases. The sample consisted of peripheral blood. The TCR originated in a woman aged 18 to 35 with acute or convalescent COVID-19. For the CDR3, the DNA is TGTGCCAGCAGCTGGCGGGAGGGAGGCACCGGGGAGCTGTTTTTT. It specifies CASSWREGGTGELFF.